These T cell receptor beta chains were read from a single sample in a study of molecular identifiers for immune sequencing clone quantification. A single record per CDR3 protein comes from TCRdb applying MiXCR to the PCR reads. The sample lists about half a million distinct CDR3 sequences, about 25% seen once, with over 0.6% in the top ten. The sequenced sample consisted of naive CD8+ T cells from blood, with Jurkat cell RNA spiked in. The receptors were sampled from a human donor in good health. Some libraries in this study had Jurkat cell RNA spiked in. Each CDR3 is given without its conserved first and last residue.

V gene	J gene	CDR3 protein
TRBV9	TRBJ2-3	ASSGAGGADTQY
TRBV27	TRBJ2-7	ASSYQGAAYEQY
TRBV20-1	TRBJ2-3	GTGITLDTDTRY
TRBV12-3/TRBV12-4	TRBJ2-3	ASSLGLARFTDTQY
TRBV7-9	TRBJ2-5	ASSFDEGRETQY
TRBV20-1	TRBJ1-5	SARDSNLGQGRQPQH
TRBV7-9	TRBJ2-4	ASGLAVGRQHPQY
TRBV9	TRBJ2-2	ASSAQGNTGELF
TRBV29-1	TRBJ2-5	SVEELGGETQY
TRBV28	TRBJ2-2	ASSLRQNTGELF
TRBV16	TRBJ1-5	ASSHADPNQPQH
TRBV20-1	TRBJ2-2	SIRNTGELF
TRBV29-1	TRBJ2-1	SADRTGNNEQF
TRBV3-1	TRBJ2-5	ASSQEYASGHETQY
TRBV6-6	TRBJ1-1	ASSYPGGDTEAL
TRBV27	TRBJ1-5	AGSSSRQGGQPQH
TRBV7-2	TRBJ2-1	ASSPTSGSYNEQF
TRBV24-1	TRBJ2-6	ATSDHPRMREWSATSEANVLT
TRBV6-2/TRBV6-3	TRBJ1-1	ASSYSLSRGTEAF
TRBV19	TRBJ1-1	ASEALQGRTEAF
TRBV7-6	TRBJ2-7	ASSLGDAYEQY
TRBV29-1	TRBJ2-3	SCSATLAGSDTQY
TRBV30	TRBJ2-7	AWGDSSYEQY
TRBV5-6	TRBJ1-5	ASSLGTGDNQPQH
TRBV14	TRBJ1-1	ASSQVSPIWSGGNTEAF
TRBV20-1	TRBJ2-2	SARRGNTGELF
TRBV13	TRBJ2-4	ASSLGGTQGKNIQY
TRBV27	TRBJ2-3	ASSLQRVLGADTQY
TRBV5-3	TRBJ2-1	ASSSQGRPEQF
TRBV9	TRBJ2-3	ASSVGGPADTQY
TRBV15	TRBJ2-4	ATTGTSGSLAKNIQY
TRBV5-4	TRBJ2-7	ASSVGYEQY
TRBV12-3/TRBV12-4	TRBJ2-1	ASSLERHNEQF
TRBV4-1	TRBJ2-7	ASSQRATAGTGEYEQY
TRBV10-1	TRBJ2-7	ARSDSQGKTYEQY
TRBV6-2/TRBV6-3	TRBJ2-3	ASSLAGAFTDTQY
TRBV2	TRBJ2-1	ARRTSGYNEQF
TRBV7-9	TRBJ1-4	ASSLAAGTNEKLF
TRBV5-3	TRBJ2-3	ASGSRQSTVDTQY
TRBV7-3	TRBJ2-1	ASSLYVAGELF
TRBV12-3/TRBV12-4	TRBJ2-7	ASSFGTSGRARFYEQY
TRBV4-1	TRBJ2-3	ASSQVTVSTDTQY
TRBV28	TRBJ2-3	ASSRRLAGTDTQY
TRBV29-1	TRBJ2-7	SVEAKGGLSWEQY
TRBV5-4	TRBJ2-2	ASSGLAGTNTGELF
TRBV20-1	TRBJ2-7	SADRLSYEQY
TRBV4-2	TRBJ1-5	ASSQDMTDNQPQH
TRBV3-1	TRBJ2-2	ASRTGQGATGELF
TRBV27	TRBJ2-1	ASSLLAGPYNEQF
TRBV7-9	TRBJ2-3	ASSFGAGTDTQY